This T cell receptor (beta chain) was documented in a study of blood T cell repertoires in COVID-19. Sequenced by immunoSEQ multiplex PCR; TCRdb stores in-frame clones only, minus some. The table shows 90,000 to 130,000 clones, with 75% to 90% occurring only once. Per the germline V gene, CDR1 is SGHRS and CDR2 is YFSETQ. The CDR3 is made up of 18 amino acids. Losses at the gene ends were 6 bases for V and 4 bases for J; bases not matched to a gene: 12. The TCR sequence derives from a woman aged 70-85 years with acute or convalescent COVID-19. This sequence joins TRBV5-1 and TRBJ2-1, with 14 bases that match TRBD2. The sample comprised peripheral blood. CDR3 sequence (DNA): TGCGCCAGCACCCCTAGGACTAGCGGGGGGACCTCGTACAATGAGCAGTTCTTC. It specifies CASTPRTSGGTSYNEQFF.